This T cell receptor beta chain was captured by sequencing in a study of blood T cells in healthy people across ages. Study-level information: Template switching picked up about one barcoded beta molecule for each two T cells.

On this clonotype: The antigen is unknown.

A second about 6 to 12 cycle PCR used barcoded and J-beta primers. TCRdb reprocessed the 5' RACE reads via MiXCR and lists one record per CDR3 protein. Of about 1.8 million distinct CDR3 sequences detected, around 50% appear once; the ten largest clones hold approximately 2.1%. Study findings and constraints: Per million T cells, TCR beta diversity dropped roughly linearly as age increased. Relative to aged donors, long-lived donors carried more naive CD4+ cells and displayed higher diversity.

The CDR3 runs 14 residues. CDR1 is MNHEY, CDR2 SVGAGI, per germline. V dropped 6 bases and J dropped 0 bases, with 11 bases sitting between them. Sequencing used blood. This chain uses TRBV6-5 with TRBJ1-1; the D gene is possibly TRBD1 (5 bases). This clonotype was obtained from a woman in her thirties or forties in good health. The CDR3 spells CASSRGFMNTEAFF. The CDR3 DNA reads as TGTGCCAGCAGCCGGGGGTTTATGAACACTGAAGCTTTCTTT.